This TCR beta chain stems from a study of Ad26.COV2.S vaccination and SARS-CoV-2 variants. Across the study: The donor was enrolled in the Ad26.COV2.S arm of the COV1001 trial. The study gave Ad26.COV2.S intramuscularly, once or twice 56 days apart.

Germline V gives CDR1 LGHNA, CDR2 YNFKEQ. The V and J ends lost 0 bases and 0 bases, in that order; junction bases with no gene match: 8. This CDR3 comprises 18 residues. This sample's treatment: some 20 received Ad26.COV2.S at low or high dose, single or two shots; 5 received placebo; per-sample allocation not given. Samples were taken on day 63 after the first vaccine or placebo injection. An adult donor aged 18-55 years was enrolled in Boston. Clones were sequenced by immunoSEQ multiplex PCR, and TCRdb holds only the in-frame ones, with some missing. Of hundreds of thousands of clones listed, approximately 90% are singletons.

The chain joins TRBV4-2 to TRBJ2-7; 10 bases match TRBD2. Sequencing was performed on peripheral blood, taken in a trial of Ad26.COV2.S vaccine versus placebo. The sequence came from a person between 18 and 65 years old who received the Ad26.COV2.S COVID-19 vaccine or a placebo. CDR3 region: CASSQDFLAGELSYEQYF. As DNA, the CDR3 is TGTGCCAGCAGCCAAGATTTCCTAGCGGGAGAGCTCTCCTACGAGCAGTACTTC.